Listed below are T cell receptor beta chains from one sample, sequenced in a study of metastatic and nonmetastatic thyroid tumors. TCRdb used MiXCR to call clones anew from the PCR reads. The repertoire consists of about 23,000 clones, with 20% to 30% occurring once and the leading ten covering 4.5% to 5.5%. The specimen was tumor tissue. The receptor set was obtained from a female donor with papillary thyroid cancer or a benign thyroid nodule (not recorded which). Some clones in this sample may be carry-over from other donors' samples. CDR3s include the opening cysteine and the closing phenylalanine or tryptophan. Fields, in order: V gene, J gene, clone size, D gene, CDR3 DNA, CDR3 protein. D genes are given only for firm matches. The listing skips clone size in some rows; elsewhere it reads once, few, many or a size class.

V gene: TRBV6-2/TRBV6-3
J gene: TRBJ1-5
clone size: few
D gene: NA
CDR3 DNA: TGTGCCAGCAGGTCCGATAGCCATCAGCCCCAGCATTTT
CDR3 protein: CASRSDSHQPQHF

V gene: TRBV5-1
J gene: TRBJ2-5
clone size: medium-sized
D gene: NA
CDR3 DNA: TGCGCCAGCAGCTTGGATCGGCAGGGGGAGACCCAGTACTTC
CDR3 protein: CASSLDRQGETQYF

V gene: TRBV30
J gene: TRBJ2-2
clone size: medium-sized
D gene: NA
CDR3 DNA: TGTGCCTGGAATCGGCTAGTGAACACCGGGGAGCTGTTTTTT
CDR3 protein: CAWNRLVNTGELFF

V gene: TRBV20-1
J gene: TRBJ2-5
clone size: many
D gene: TRBD2
CDR3 DNA: TGCAGTGCTAGTCCAGCGGGGGGTCTCCAAGAGAACCAGTACTTC
CDR3 protein: CSASPAGGLQENQYF

V gene: TRBV5-1
J gene: TRBJ1-1
clone size: NA
D gene: NA
CDR3 DNA: TGCGCCAGCAGCCTACGACGACAGGTCGTCACTGAAGCTTTCTTT
CDR3 protein: CASSLRRQVVTEAFF

V gene: TRBV6-1
J gene: TRBJ1-2
clone size: few
D gene: NA
CDR3 DNA: TGTGCCAGCAGTGAACCCCCAACAGGGTGGAGTGGCTACACCTTC
CDR3 protein: CASSEPPTGWSGYTF

V gene: TRBV5-1
J gene: TRBJ2-7
clone size: once
D gene: NA
CDR3 DNA: TGCGCCAGCAGTTCACAGGTCCCCCTCGTCTACGAGCAGTACTTC
CDR3 protein: CASSSQVPLVYEQYF

V gene: TRBV20-1
J gene: TRBJ2-1
clone size: many
D gene: NA
CDR3 DNA: TGCAGTGCTAGAGACCTTGGGGGATACAATGAGCAGTTCTTC
CDR3 protein: CSARDLGGYNEQFF

V gene: TRBV12-3/TRBV12-4
J gene: TRBJ1-1
clone size: many
D gene: NA
CDR3 DNA: TGTGCCAGCAGTTTCCTAATGGACACTGAAGCTTTCTTT
CDR3 protein: CASSFLMDTEAFF

V gene: TRBV15
J gene: TRBJ1-5
clone size: NA
D gene: NA
CDR3 DNA: TGTGCCACCAGCACCGCCGGGACTGTCAGCAATCATCCCCATCATTTT
CDR3 protein: CATSTAGTVSNHPHHF

V gene: TRBV6-2/TRBV6-3
J gene: TRBJ2-7
clone size: few
D gene: NA
CDR3 DNA: TGTGCCAGCCGGGACAACATCTACGAGCAGTACTTC
CDR3 protein: CASRDNIYEQYF

V gene: TRBV4-2
J gene: TRBJ1-6
clone size: NA
D gene: TRBD1
CDR3 DNA: TGTGCCAGCAGCTTCACAGGGGGTAATTCACCCCTCCACTTT
CDR3 protein: CASSFTGGNSPLHF

V gene: TRBV4-3
J gene: TRBJ2-7
clone size: medium-sized
D gene: TRBD2
CDR3 DNA: TGCGCCAGCAGCCAAGATTATAGACTAGCGGGGGAGCAGTACTTC
CDR3 protein: CASSQDYRLAGEQYF

V gene: TRBV11-2
J gene: TRBJ2-4
clone size: many
D gene: TRBD2
CDR3 DNA: TGTGCCAGCAGCAAGAGGATGGGGGGGACCAAAAACATTCAGTACTTC
CDR3 protein: CASSKRMGGTKNIQYF

V gene: TRBV6-2/TRBV6-3
J gene: TRBJ2-7
clone size: medium-sized
D gene: NA
CDR3 DNA: TGTGCCAGCAGTTACCCTCAATTAAACAGGGAGATCTACGAGCAGTACTTC
CDR3 protein: CASSYPQLNREIYEQYF

V gene: TRBV5-8
J gene: TRBJ1-5
clone size: NA
D gene: NA
CDR3 DNA: TGTTCCAGCAGCCGACAGTGTGTTGAGCCCCAGCATTTT
CDR3 protein: CSSSRQCVEPQHF

V gene: TRBV6-1
J gene: TRBJ2-2
clone size: NA
D gene: NA
CDR3 DNA: TGTGCCAGCAAAGACCTAACAGGCAACGGGGAGCTGTTTTTT
CDR3 protein: CASKDLTGNGELFF

V gene: TRBV7-9
J gene: TRBJ1-4
clone size: many
D gene: NA
CDR3 DNA: TGTGCCAGCAGCTTTCGGGCAGGGGAAGGTGAAAAACTGTTTTTT
CDR3 protein: CASSFRAGEGEKLFF

V gene: TRBV6-2/TRBV6-3
J gene: TRBJ2-1
clone size: medium-sized
D gene: NA
CDR3 DNA: TGTGCCAGCAGACCAGCGTGGTTAGACAATGAGCAGTTCTTC
CDR3 protein: CASRPAWLDNEQFF

V gene: TRBV19
J gene: TRBJ2-3
clone size: many
D gene: NA
CDR3 DNA: TGTGCCAGTACTCAGTCGCGGGGCACAGATACGCAGTATTTT
CDR3 protein: CASTQSRGTDTQYF

V gene: TRBV20-1
J gene: TRBJ2-1
clone size: NA
D gene: TRBD2
CDR3 DNA: TGCAGTGCTAGACCGTCTAGCGGGGGGGCAGATATTAGCTCCTACAATGAGCAGTTCTTC
CDR3 protein: CSARPSSGGADISSYNEQFF

V gene: TRBV19
J gene: TRBJ2-5
clone size: NA
D gene: TRBD2
CDR3 DNA: TGTGCCAGTAGTAATGGGAGGGCCCAACTAGGGGAGACACAGTACTTC
CDR3 protein: CASSNGRAQLGETQYF

V gene: TRBV10-2
J gene: TRBJ2-7
clone size: many
D gene: TRBD2
CDR3 DNA: TGCGCCAGCAGGTTGACTAGCGGGTCCTACGAGCAGTACTTC
CDR3 protein: CASRLTSGSYEQYF

V gene: TRBV14
J gene: TRBJ1-2
clone size: many
D gene: NA
CDR3 DNA: TGTGCCAGCAGCCAGATCACTAGCGGGGCCTTC
CDR3 protein: CASSQITSGAF

V gene: TRBV12-3/TRBV12-4
J gene: TRBJ2-1
clone size: medium-sized
D gene: TRBD1
CDR3 DNA: TGTGCCAGCAGTTGGGGACAGGCTACCCCTGTCCTCTTC
CDR3 protein: CASSWGQATPVLF

V gene: TRBV6-2/TRBV6-3
J gene: TRBJ2-7
clone size: NA
D gene: NA
CDR3 DNA: TGTGCCAGCAGTTACTTGGCTAGTTACGAGCAGTACTTC
CDR3 protein: CASSYLASYEQYF

V gene: TRBV30
J gene: TRBJ2-7
clone size: NA
D gene: TRBD2
CDR3 DNA: TGTGCCACCGGGAGGGCCAACGAGCAGTACTTC
CDR3 protein: CATGRANEQYF

V gene: TRBV19
J gene: TRBJ1-6
clone size: NA
D gene: NA
CDR3 DNA: TGTGCCAGTAGTATAAACGCGGTTTGCCGTTGTGTTAATTCACCCCTCCACTTT
CDR3 protein: CASSINAVCRCVNSPLHF